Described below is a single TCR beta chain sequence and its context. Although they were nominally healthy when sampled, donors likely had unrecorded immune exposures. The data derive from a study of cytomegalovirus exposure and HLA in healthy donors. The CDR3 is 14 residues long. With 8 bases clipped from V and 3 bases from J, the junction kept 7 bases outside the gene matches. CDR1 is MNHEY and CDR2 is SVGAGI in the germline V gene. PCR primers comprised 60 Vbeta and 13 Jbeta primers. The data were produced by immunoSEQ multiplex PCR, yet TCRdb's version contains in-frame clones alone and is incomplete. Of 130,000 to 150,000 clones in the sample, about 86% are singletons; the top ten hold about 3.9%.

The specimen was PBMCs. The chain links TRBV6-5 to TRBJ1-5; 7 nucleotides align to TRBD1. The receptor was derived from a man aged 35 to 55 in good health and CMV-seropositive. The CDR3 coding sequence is TGTGCCAGCCTTCCAGGGGGTTACAATCAGCCCCAGCATTTT. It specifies CASLPGGYNQPQHF.